The 16 T cell receptor beta chains listed next were all sequenced from one sample in a study of cytomegalovirus exposure and HLA in healthy donors. Repertoires were generated with immunoSEQ multiplex PCR, while TCRdb's copy carries only in-frame clones and drops some. In the table there are some 170,000 clones, approximately 89% of which are singletons. The sample consisted of PBMCs. Receptor source: a man aged 18 to 30 in good health and CMV-seropositive.

Only a few counts were recorded for this clone. This CDR3 is CASSLGGEQPQHF. The CDR3 DNA sequence: TGTGCCAGCAGTTTAGGGGGCGAGCAGCCCCAGCATTTT. The chain employs TRBV28 and TRBJ1-5; the D gene is possibly TRBD1 (6 bases). Trimming removed 2 bases from V and 7 bases from J, with 9 bases in between. Germline assignment: CDR1 MDHEN and CDR2 SYDVKM. This CDR3 spans 13 amino acids.

This clone was counted a few times. This sequence joins TRBV2 and TRBJ2-7, with a weak D call TRBD1 (6 bases). V was pared by 8 bases and J by 3 bases, with 11 bases between. The CDR3 is made up of 12 amino acids. Germline V gene sequence: CDR1 SNHLY, CDR2 FYNNEI. This CDR3 reads CASRDTIYEQYF. For the CDR3, the DNA is TGTGCCAGCCGGGACACTATCTACGAGCAGTACTTC.

This chain uses TRBV7-9 with TRBJ1-1; D remains unclear. CDR1 SEHNR and CDR2 FQNEAQ come from the germline V gene (reference sequence). V lost 3 bases and J 0 bases, leaving 5 bases between the germline ends. The CDR3 has 13 amino acids. CDR3 in DNA: TGTGCCAGCAGCTTCGAGGTGAACACTGAAGCTTTCTTT. Protein product: CASSFEVNTEAFF.

V and J are TRBV15 and TRBJ1-1; D remains ambiguous. Germline CDR1 and CDR2: LNHNV and YYDKDF (reference sequence). The CDR3 covers 14 residues. V was shortened by 1 base and J by 4 bases, with 10 bases between the two germline ends. CDR3 coding DNA: TGTGCCACCAGCAGAGGTCCCGGGATCACTGAAGCTTTCTTT. Protein: CATSRGPGITEAFF.

The chain employs TRBV6-5 and TRBJ2-7; 9 positions agree with TRBD2. Trimming removed 6 bases from V and 4 bases from J; junction bases left unmatched: 7. This CDR3 has 14 amino acids. Germline V gene sequence: CDR1 MNHEY, CDR2 SVGAGI. The CDR3 DNA sequence: TGTGCCAGCAGCCCCGGACTAGCGACGTACGAGCAGTACTTC. Translated: CASSPGLATYEQYF.

The chain joins TRBV6-5 to TRBJ2-7; 7 nucleotides match TRBD2. Germline assignment: CDR1 MNHEY and CDR2 SVGAGI. The J segment lost 7 bases and the V segment lost 9 bases, leaving 0 bases of the junction unmatched. The CDR3 runs to 9 residues. The CDR3 loop reads CARRGEQYF. CDR3 in DNA: TGTGCCAGGCGGGGGGAGCAGTACTTC.

The chain joins TRBV19 to TRBJ2-7, with D possibly being TRBD1 (6 bases). With 5 bases removed from V and 2 bases from J, the gap between germline ends came to 10 bases. CDR1 and CDR2 from the germline V gene are LNHDA and SQIVND (reference sequence). CDR3 length: 13 residues. The CDR3, as DNA: TGTGCCAGTAGTTCACAGGGCCCCTACGAGCAGTACTTC. Translating gives CASSSQGPYEQYF.

The chain recombines TRBV5-4 with TRBJ2-5; 7 nucleotides agree with TRBD1. J lost 6 bases, V lost 0 bases, and 2 bases had no gene match. This CDR3 spans 13 amino acids. Germline V gene data show CDR1 as SGHNT and CDR2 as YYREEE (reference sequence). CDR3 in amino acids: CASSLDRGQTQYF. The CDR3 DNA reads as TGTGCCAGCAGCTTGGACAGGGGCCAGACCCAGTACTTC.

In regard to this clone: A much larger clonotype is one base distant, so this may be a read error. The identical CDR3 is also encoded by other nucleotide sequences in the sample. Here the CDR3 DNA reads TGTGCCAGCAGCTTAGGGACAGGGGCCTACGAGCAGTACTTC. Protein sequence: CASSLGTGAYEQYF. The chain recombines TRBV5-6 with TRBJ2-7; 10 bases are shared with TRBD1. This CDR3 contains 14 residues. Germline-derived CDR1 and CDR2 are SGHDT and YYEEEE. The V segment lost 2 bases and the J segment 2 bases; nucleotides outside the gene matches: 1.

V and J are TRBV10-3 and TRBJ2-2; D is possibly TRBD1 (6 bases). V lost 8 bases to trimming and J lost 4 bases, with 11 bases between them. The CDR3 sequence is 13 residues long. From germline, CDR1 is ENHRY and CDR2 SYGVKD. The CDR3 DNA sequence: TGTGCCATCGGGGGCAGACCCACCGGGGAGCTGTTTTTT. The encoded protein is CAIGGRPTGELFF.

This chain links TRBV9 with TRBJ1-1; no reliable D call. Trimming took off 4 bases at V and 4 bases at J, with 14 bases between the two ends. The CDR3 has 14 residues. In germline, CDR1 is SGDLS, CDR2 YYNGEE. CDR3 nucleotides: TGTGCCAGCAGCCCTTATGGGGAGGCCACTGAAGCTTTCTTT. It specifies CASSPYGEATEAFF.

This clone has just a few counts. For the CDR3, the DNA is TGTGCCAGCAGTCCCGGGACAAATCTTTTTGAAGCTTTCTTT. Encoded protein: CASSPGTNLFEAFF. This rearrangement joins TRBV6-5 to TRBJ1-1, with D possibly matching TRBD1 (6 bases). The CDR3 loop spans 14 amino acids. The V gene's germline CDR1 is MNHEY and CDR2 SVGAGI. V was cut by 5 bases and J by 7 bases, with 17 bases left in between.

The V call is TRBV7-9, the J call TRBJ1-1; 9 nucleotides agree with TRBD1. Trimming cost V 5 bases and J 0 bases; bases outside gene matches: 7. Germline V CDR1 and CDR2: SEHNR, FQNEAQ (reference sequence). This CDR3 spans 16 amino acids. CDR3 residues: CASSAGTGPMNTEAFF. In nucleotides, the CDR3 is TGTGCCAGCAGCGCCGGGACAGGGCCTATGAACACTGAAGCTTTCTTT.

This clone was detected only once. The rearrangement links TRBV5-6 to TRBJ2-1; 8 bases are shared with TRBD1. J gave up 2 bases and V 4 bases, and 8 bases lay outside the gene matches. Germline CDR1 SGHDT, CDR2 YYEEEE. CDR3 length equals 16 residues. CDR3 amino acids: CASSTGTGGAYNEQFF. In DNA form, the CDR3 reads TGTGCCAGCAGCACCGGAACAGGGGGTGCCTACAATGAGCAGTTCTTC.

This clone was counted a single time. V gene TRBV19 combines with J gene TRBJ1-2; D possibly corresponds to TRBD1 (6 bases). CDR3 size: 17 residues. Trimming shortened V by 5 bases and J by 4 bases, and 23 bases separated the two germline ends. Germline CDR1 LNHDA, CDR2 SQIVND (reference sequence). CDR3 nucleotide sequence: TGTGCCAGTAGTTCCACCCACCGTACAGGGTCAGTCTATGGCTACACCTTC. This encodes CASSSTHRTGSVYGYTF. Filled out from reference TRBV19 and TRBJ1-2, the complete variable domain reads DGGITQSPKYLFRKEGQNVTLSCEQNLNHDAMYWYRQDPGQGLRLIYYSQIVNDFQKGDIAEGYSVSREKKESFPLTVTSAQKNPTAFYLCASSSTHRTGSVYGYTFGSGTRLTVV.

The chain uses TRBV28 and TRBJ1-5; the match to TRBD1 covers 8 bases. Trimming removed 4 bases from V and 5 bases from J; junction bases left unmatched: 7. The CDR3 is 15 amino acids. CDR1 and CDR2 (germline): MDHEN, SYDVKM. The CDR3 nucleotides read TGTGCCAGCAGTTCCGGGCAGGGGGCGTATCAGCCCCAGCATTTT. This encodes CASSSGQGAYQPQHF.